This T cell receptor beta chain was captured in a study of metastatic and nonmetastatic thyroid tumors. General study points: For both blood and tumor, malignant thyroid tumors reportedly showed significantly higher TCR beta diversity than benign nodules did.

At least ten counts were recorded for this clone. Its antigen remains unidentified. V gave up 4 bases and J gave up 1 base, with 10 bases separating them. The CDR3 loop spans 14 amino acids. Germline V gives CDR1 MNHEY, CDR2 SVGAGI. Patients were all untreated before their thyroid surgery. How the authors handled the data: CDR3 differences across clinicopathological groups were used to build a distant-metastasis classifier for papillary thyroid cancer. MiXCR was used by TCRdb to re-call the PCR reads. The V and J calls follow TCRdb's processing rather than the paper's. The sample holds tens of thousands of clones, less than 15% seen once.

The chain employs TRBV6-5 and TRBJ1-2, with D possibly matching TRBD1 (5 bases). Input material: tumor tissue. This receptor was obtained from a female donor with papillary thyroid cancer or a benign thyroid nodule (not recorded which). Some clones in this sample may be carry-over from other donors' samples. The CDR3 region is CASSSYDSNYGYTF. The CDR3 region has the DNA TGTGCCAGCAGTTCCTATGACAGTAACTATGGCTACACCTTC.